Below, one TCR beta chain is given with its context. Its binding antigen is unknown. One base away there is no much larger clone; base qualities are not given. This record belongs to a study of blood T cells in healthy people across ages (dated by TCRdb to 2013 to 2016). For the wider study: In model experiments, roughly one uniquely barcoded TCR beta cDNA molecule per two T cells was captured by template switching. Using the same blood draw, the study looked at two additional independent replicas of 1 million unique cDNA reads for two donors, one aged 18 to 30 and the other aged 80 or older. To track age-related changes in TCR beta repertoire diversity, the study relied on deep sequencing normalized with unique cDNA molecular identifiers. To avoid experimental bias, donors of different ages were spread randomly across the sequencing lanes. The donors were split into four age groups: young (average around 17 years), middle-aged (39), aged (62) and long-lived (approximately 80).

Donors were a few dozen systemically healthy Caucasian individuals from Russia aged 6 to 90 years. Each donor gave about 11 milliliters of peripheral blood, drawn into EDTA-treated Vacutainer tubes. Ficoll-Paque density-gradient centrifugation was used to isolate PBMCs, with at least 6.5 million per sample. Total RNA was extracted from PBMCs with Trizol reagent, with at least 5.5 micrograms obtained per sample. Naive CD45RAhigh/CD27high T cell percentages were measured by flow cytometry on a PBMC aliquot from every donor. The method behind the library was 5' RACE. TCRdb shows the sequencer as Illumina HiSeq 2500. A second 7 to 11 cycle PCR used a sample-barcoded 5' primer and a J-beta primer mix. A template-switch 5' adaptor carrying 12 random nucleotides introduced a unique molecular identifier onto each TCR beta cDNA molecule. At least 3 million CDR3-containing paired-end reads were obtained from each sample. First-strand cDNA synthesis was performed from all RNA using the Mint cDNA synthesis kit, with priming by a TRBC-specific oligonucleotide. All cDNA was treated with uracil-DNA glycosylase and then went through a first 18-cycle PCR with the universal primers M1SS and BC2_uni_R. The authors' analysis ran thus. For normalization, 1 million high-quality reads were randomly selected from each sample, with every read carrying a distinct molecular identifier. Instead of being binned into consensus sequences, reads with shared molecular identifiers were discarded. MiTCR, set to a Q25 quality threshold and the strictest error-elimination algorithm, was used for CDR3 identification, clonotype clustering and error correction. A nonparametric unseen species model with Euler transformation was used to estimate lower-bound total TCR beta diversity. The raw public data were reprocessed by TCRdb itself: fastp quality trimming at Q25, MiXCR clonotype calling, in-frame beta chains only. Rows matching on CDR3 protein sequence are summarized as one entry with the most common DNA and genes. The authors' filters were not applied to this entry. The table for this sample lists 1.5 million to 1.9 million distinct CDR3 sequences; roughly two fifths of them were counted only once. The ten largest clones take up approximately 4.1% of the sample.

On the study overall, not on this receptor specifically: Because the CMV infection status of the donors was unknown, age-related changes in expanded clonotypes may potentially have been confounded. Compared with the aged group, the long-lived group had more naive CD4+ T cells, fewer expanded clones and increased TCR diversity, a pattern suggesting age selection. Total diversity estimates from one million sequenced T cells were considered lower bounds and underestimates. Bulk unsorted PBMC profiling prevented conclusive comparison of naive and antigen-experienced compartments. Observed TCR beta diversity per million T cells fell roughly linearly with age, and a significant reduction was already apparent by age roughly 40. There was a strong correlation between observed TCR beta diversity and the percentage of naive T cells measured by flow cytometry.

The sample consisted of blood. The sequence derives from a young woman in good health.

In nucleotide form, the sequence is TGCGCCAGCAGCCAAGATTTCACACTACTCACAGATACGCAGTATTTT. Protein translation: CASSQDFTLLTDTQYF. In this chain, TRBV4-1 is recombined with TRBJ2-3; no D gene can be assigned with confidence. The junction carries 12 bases between V and J, which are trimmed by 0 bases and 2 bases respectively. The CDR3 contains 16 residues, cysteine and phenylalanine counted. The only DNA kept is the CDR3, 48 bases in frame from the first base. CDR1 MGHRA and CDR2 YSYEKL are derived from the germline V gene.